What follows is one T cell receptor beta chain and its context. Antigen: not known. This specimen belongs to a study of tumor-infiltrating lymphocytes in primary liver carcinoma. Study at large: Primary liver carcinoma, confirmed by histopathology, was surgically resected.

Alongside blood RNA obtained from unsorted whole blood, germline DNA was also extracted. Infection with HBV was chronic in patients; they were treatment-naive. Starting material of 500 to 600 ng total RNA yielded TCR beta cDNA via a constant-region primer. Slightly modified ARM-PCR served as the procedure for the TCR beta libraries. These libraries came from three rounds of nested multiplex PCR. Both of the initial two PCR rounds ran for about 11 cycles and employed TRBV1-TRBV30 forward primers alongside a C-beta reverse primer. Each CDR3 protein gets one entry after TCRdb re-called the multiplex PCR reads with MiXCR. The sample includes 300,000 to 350,000 distinct CDR3 sequences, approximately 64% of them seen just once. The CDR3 extends over 13 amino acids. Looked up from germline, CDR1 is SEHNR and CDR2 is FQNEAQ (reference sequence). Trimming removed 8 bases from V and 1 base from J, with 11 bases in between.

The study's findings and limits: Tumor-adjacent and tumor-blood pairs shared a smaller degree of overlap than tumor region pairs. There was no comparison of CD4+ and CD8+ repertoires, as samples were bulk unsorted.

The genes are TRBV7-9 and TRBJ1-1; tentatively, D is TRBD1 (6 bases). This sequence was found in a man aged 40-49 years with primary liver carcinoma and hepatitis B virus infection. The specimen sequenced was peripheral blood. CDR3 loop: CASGSGQNTEAFF. The DNA for the CDR3 is TGTGCCAGCGGCTCGGGACAGAACACTGAAGCTTTCTTT.